This T cell receptor (beta chain) was retrieved from a study of T cell changes during pregnancy in multiple sclerosis. Produced via immunoSEQ multiplex PCR; TCRdb's table is partial and in-frame only. The sample lists about 50,000 clones, about nine tenths seen once, with 0.55% to 0.65% in the top ten. The CDR3 spans 15 residues. V was shortened by 2 bases and J by 2 bases, with 10 bases between the two germline ends. Germline V lookup: CDR1 SGHRS, CDR2 YFSETQ. V usage is TRBV5-1 and J usage is TRBJ2-2; D gene uncertain. The sequence came from a female donor in good health, enrolled as a control in a pregnancy study. The sample in question was CD4+ T cells from peripheral blood mononuclear cells, obtained after pregnancy. DNA of the CDR3: TGCGCCAGCAGCTTAAGCGTGGGTAACACCGGGGAGCTGTTTTTT. Translation: CASSLSVGNTGELFF.